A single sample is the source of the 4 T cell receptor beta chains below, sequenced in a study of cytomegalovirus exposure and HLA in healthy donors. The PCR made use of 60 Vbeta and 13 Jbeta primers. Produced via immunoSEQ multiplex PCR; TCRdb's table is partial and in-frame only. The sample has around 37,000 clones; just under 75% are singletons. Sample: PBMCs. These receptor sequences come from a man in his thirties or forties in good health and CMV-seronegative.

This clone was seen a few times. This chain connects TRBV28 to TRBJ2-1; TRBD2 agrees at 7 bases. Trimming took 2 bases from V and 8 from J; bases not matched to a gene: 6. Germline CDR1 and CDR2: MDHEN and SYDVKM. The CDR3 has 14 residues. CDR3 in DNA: TGTGCCAGCAGTTTAAACGGCGGGAGTGATGAGCAGTTCTTC. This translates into CASSLNGGSDEQFF.

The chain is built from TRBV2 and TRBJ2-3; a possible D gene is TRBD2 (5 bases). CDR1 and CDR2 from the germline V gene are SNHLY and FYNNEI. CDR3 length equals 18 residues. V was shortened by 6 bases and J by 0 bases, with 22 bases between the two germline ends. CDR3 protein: CASRRPVEEMNSTDTQYF. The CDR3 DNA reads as TGTGCCAGCAGGAGGCCGGTGGAGGAGATGAATAGCACAGATACGCAGTATTTT.

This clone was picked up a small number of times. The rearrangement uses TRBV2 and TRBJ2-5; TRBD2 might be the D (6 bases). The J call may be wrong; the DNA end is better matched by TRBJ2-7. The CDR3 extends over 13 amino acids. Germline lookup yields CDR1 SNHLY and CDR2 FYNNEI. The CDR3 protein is CASSSLREYEQYF. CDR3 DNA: TGTGCCAGCAGTTCACTCCGGGAGTACGAGCAGTACTTC.

CDR3 in amino acids: CASRLRGYQETQYF. DNA for the CDR3: TGTGCCAGCAGATTAAGGGGGTACCAAGAGACCCAGTACTTC. The gene calls are TRBV13 and TRBJ2-5; tentative D call: TRBD1 (6 bases). The CDR3 totals 14 residues. Germline CDR1 is PRHDT and CDR2 is FYEKMQ (reference sequence). V lost 6 bases to trimming and J lost 0 bases, with 11 bases between them.